This T cell receptor (beta chain) stems from a study of blood T cell repertoires in COVID-19. In the study overall: Samples representing acute and convalescent COVID-19 were sourced from the United States, Italy and Spain. Nucleic acid was either cDNA or gDNA, and it came from T cells, B-cell-depleted T cells, or PBMCs.

This clone appeared a single time. In the original analysis: From reference gene primer amplification, estimates of nucleated cell counts were derived. Method: immunoSEQ multiplex PCR; TCRdb's copy keeps in-frame clones and lacks some. The D gene and trimming were derived from the DNA, and the V and J assignments and clone size from that table. Of over 300,000 clones in the sample, 89% were seen once. This CDR3 spans 16 amino acids. Germline V CDR1 and CDR2: SGHRS, YFSETQ. The V gene end was trimmed by 0 bases and the J gene end by 2 bases; junction bases not matched to a gene: 5. This TCR was recovered from a man between 18 and 29 years old who had recovered from COVID-19. Sequences were obtained from peripheral blood. The rearrangement links TRBV5-1 to TRBJ2-3; 8 bases fit TRBD2. The CDR3 sequence: CASSLDPGGPTDTQYF. The CDR3 bases are TGCGCCAGCAGCTTGGATCCGGGGGGGCCCACAGATACGCAGTATTTT.